This passage covers 26 T cell receptor beta chains from one sample sequenced in a study of T cell responses to AZD1222 COVID-19 vaccine. The data were produced by immunoSEQ multiplex PCR, yet TCRdb's version contains in-frame clones alone and is incomplete. Among tens of thousands of clones listed, almost 90% were seen once. Sequenced here: peripheral blood, sampled on day 0 of AZD1222 vaccination. The receptors here all came from an adult in good health.

The chain combines TRBV6-5 with TRBJ1-5; D is uncertain. Germline assignment: CDR1 MNHEY and CDR2 SVGAGI. V lost 4 bases and J 6 bases, leaving 7 bases between the germline ends. This CDR3 has 12 amino acids. DNA of the CDR3: TGTGCCAGCAGTTCGGACGGTCAGCCCCAGCATTTT. Translated: CASSSDGQPQHF.

CDR3: CASSVEGRGTEAFF. The CDR3 DNA sequence: TGTGCCAGCAGCGTAGAAGGGCGTGGAACTGAAGCTTTCTTT. V usage is TRBV9 and J usage is TRBJ1-1; D remains ambiguous. The CDR3 sequence is 14 residues long. Per the germline V gene, CDR1 is SGDLS and CDR2 is YYNGEE. Trimming shortened V by 0 bases and J by 5 bases, and 11 bases separated the two germline ends.

The chain carries TRBV6-5 and TRBJ2-7; 9 positions agree with TRBD1. Germline V gene data show CDR1 as MNHEY and CDR2 as SVGAGI. The V segment lost 6 bases and the J segment 3 bases; nucleotides outside the gene matches: 6. The CDR3 runs to 14 residues. In DNA, the CDR3 is TGTGCCAGCAGAACCGGGACAGGGAGCTACGAGCAGTACTTC. This codes for CASRTGTGSYEQYF.

The gene calls are TRBV5-1 and TRBJ1-2; D not resolved. The V end lost 0 bases, the J end lost 3 bases, and 9 bases lay between the germline ends. Germline CDR1 and CDR2: SGHRS and YFSETQ. This CDR3 is 14 amino acids long. The CDR3 protein is CASSLAASDYGYTF. For the CDR3, the DNA is TGCGCCAGCAGCTTGGCTGCCTCGGACTATGGCTACACCTTC.

This chain connects TRBV27 to TRBJ1-2; unclear D gene. The V end was cut by 10 bases, the J end by 4 bases, with 16 bases between. CDR3 length: 13 amino acids. CDR1 is MNHEY, CDR2 SMNVEV, per germline (reference sequence). In nucleotides, the CDR3 is TGTGCCACAAGAGCGACCGCCACCTATGGCTACACCTTC. Translation: CATRATATYGYTF.

V and J are TRBV24-1 and TRBJ1-1; no clear D gene. CDR1 KGHDR and CDR2 SFDVKD come from the germline V gene. CDR3 length: 12 amino acids. V lost 4 bases, J lost 8 bases, and 10 bases lay in between. CDR3 DNA sequence: TGTGCCACCAGTGAGCCAGACGAGGAAGCTTTCTTT. Protein sequence: CATSEPDEEAFF.

This clone occurred once. The chain combines TRBV6-5 with TRBJ2-7; D gene unclear. Trimming stripped 5 bases from V and 7 bases from J, with 15 bases between. CDR1 and CDR2 from the germline V gene are MNHEY and SVGAGI. CDR3 size: 13 residues. The CDR3 protein is CASSQIETWEQYF. The CDR3 coding sequence is TGTGCCAGCAGTCAAATTGAGACTTGGGAGCAGTACTTC.

The chain couples TRBV5-1 to TRBJ2-7, with 8 bases matching TRBD1. This CDR3 contains 14 residues. Germline trimming cut 3 bases from V and 2 bases from J; bases unmatched to any gene: 4. Germline assignment: CDR1 SGHRS and CDR2 YFSETQ. CDR3 residues: CASSSGTGAYEQYF. In nucleotides, the CDR3 is TGCGCCAGCAGCTCCGGGACAGGCGCCTACGAGCAGTACTTC. Supplemented by reference TRBV5-1 and TRBJ2-7, the full variable domain reads KAGVTQTPRYLIKTRGQQVTLSCSPISGHRSVSWYQQTPGQGLQFLFEYFSETQRNKGNFPGRFSGRQFSNSRSEMNVSTLELGDSALYLCASSSGTGAYEQYFGPGTRLTVT.

The chain uses TRBV2 and TRBJ2-7, with 7 bases identical to TRBD1. Germline V gene sequence: CDR1 SNHLY, CDR2 FYNNEI. V lost 7 bases to trimming and J lost 1 base; unmatched junction nucleotides: 1. The CDR3 runs to 12 residues. In DNA form, the CDR3 reads TGTGCCAGCAAGGGACAGTCCTACGAGCAGTACTTC. It yields the protein CASKGQSYEQYF.

The V gene is TRBV7-9, the J gene TRBJ2-1; possibly TRBD1 for D (5 bases). This CDR3 is built from 19 residues. Per germline, CDR1 SEHNR and CDR2 FQNEAQ (reference sequence). Trimming left V 2 bases short and J 5 bases short, with 25 bases between. CDR3 DNA sequence: TGTGCCAGCAGCTTATTTCGTTCGACCGACAGCTCCAGCCACAATGAGCAGTTCTTC. Protein product: CASSLFRSTDSSSHNEQFF.

The chain is built from TRBV9 and TRBJ2-7, with a tentative D call TRBD2 (6 bases). V was shortened by 0 bases and J by 5 bases, with 21 bases between the two germline ends. Germline V gene lookup returns CDR1 SGDLS and CDR2 YYNGEE. The CDR3 sequence is 17 residues long. The CDR3 loop is CASSVEWGTALGNEQYF. The CDR3 nucleotides read TGTGCCAGCAGCGTAGAGTGGGGGACTGCCTTGGGAAACGAGCAGTACTTC.

This chain connects TRBV6-5 to TRBJ1-1, with 8 bases that match TRBD1. J lost 8 bases, V lost 6 bases, and 2 bases had no gene match. This CDR3 is 11 amino acids long. CDR1 and CDR2 (germline): MNHEY, SVGAGI. This chain's CDR3 is CASRGQGEAFF. CDR3 nucleotide sequence: TGTGCCAGCAGAGGACAGGGAGAAGCTTTCTTT.

V gene TRBV5-8 combines with J gene TRBJ1-6; 9 bases agree with TRBD1. V was clipped by 5 bases and J by 10 bases; unmatched bases: 4. Germline V gene sequence: CDR1 SGHTS, CDR2 YDEGEE. The CDR3 has 13 residues. The CDR3 DNA reads TGTGCCAGCAGGGGACAGGGATTCTCACCCCTCCACTTT. Encoded protein: CASRGQGFSPLHF.

This clone occurred once. The CDR3 spells CASSQEGQVYGYTF. In DNA form, the CDR3 reads TGCGCCAGCAGCCAAGAAGGGCAGGTCTATGGCTACACCTTC. This chain links TRBV4-1 with TRBJ1-2, with unresolved D. V lost 0 bases, J lost 4 bases, and 9 bases lay in between. The CDR3 is 14 amino acids. Germline CDR1 MGHRA, CDR2 YSYEKL.

The chain links TRBV7-2 to TRBJ2-7; TRBD1 agrees at 8 bases. CDR1 is SGHTA, CDR2 FQGNSA, per germline. This CDR3 comprises 14 residues. With V trimmed by 2 bases and J by 7 bases, 7 bases remained unmatched. CDR3 bases: TGTGCCAGCAGCTTAATGCAGGGGGCTGGGGAGCAGTACTTC. Translating it yields CASSLMQGAGEQYF.

The chain links TRBV7-6 to TRBJ2-2; weak D call: TRBD1 (5 bases). The CDR3 length is 15 residues. Germline V lookup: CDR1 SGHVS, CDR2 FNYEAQ. V was clipped by 6 bases and J by 8 bases, with 19 bases between them. This chain's CDR3 is CASSPSGPKEGELFF. The CDR3 DNA reads TGTGCCAGCAGTCCGTCAGGGCCTAAGGAGGGGGAGCTGTTTTTT.

The rearrangement uses TRBV6-4 and TRBJ1-5, with D unclear. Trimming removed 6 bases at V and 2 bases at J, with 14 bases between. This CDR3 comprises 15 residues. Germline CDR1 MRHNA, CDR2 SNTAGT. CDR3 DNA sequence: TGTGCCAGCAGGGAGTTAGTAGTTGGCAATCAGCCCCAGCATTTT. As protein: CASRELVVGNQPQHF.

The J gene is TRBJ2-1, the V gene TRBV29-1; D is possibly TRBD1 or TRBD2 (5 bases each). The V end was cut by 6 bases, the J end by 9 bases, with 21 bases between. There are 14 residues in the CDR3. Germline values: CDR1 SQVTM, CDR2 ANQGSEA. For the CDR3, the DNA is TGCAGCGTAGCAAGCTGGGACGCCCAGGGTGAGCAGTTCTTC. This encodes CSVASWDAQGEQFF.

The chain links TRBV11-2 to TRBJ1-3, with D perhaps TRBD1 (5 bases). This CDR3 is 12 amino acids long. With 5 bases removed from V and 6 bases from J, the gap between germline ends came to 8 bases. CDR1 is SGHAT, CDR2 FQNNGV, per germline. The CDR3 protein is CASSPGENTIYF. The CDR3 nucleotides read TGTGCCAGCAGCCCGGGGGAAAACACCATATATTTT.

This clone was recorded once. The CDR3 loop reads CASSVITGNYNEQFF. CDR3 nucleotides: TGTGCCAGCAGCGTCATTACGGGTAACTACAATGAGCAGTTCTTC. This chain connects TRBV9 to TRBJ2-1, with D uncertain. This CDR3 comprises 15 residues. Germline loops: CDR1 SGDLS, CDR2 YYNGEE. V gave up 2 bases and J gave up 3 bases, with 12 bases separating them.

V and J are TRBV5-1 and TRBJ2-2; 12 bases are shared with TRBD1. The CDR3 is 15 amino acids. Germline CDR1 SGHRS, CDR2 YFSETQ. V gave up 5 bases and J gave up 8 bases; unmatched junction bases: 7. The chain's CDR3 is CASRRDRGPLGELFF. In DNA, the CDR3 is TGCGCCAGCAGGAGGGACAGGGGGCCCTTGGGGGAGCTGTTTTTT.

The rearrangement joins TRBV2 to TRBJ2-2, with a possible D match to TRBD2 (5 bases). The CDR3 loop spans 14 amino acids. The V gene lost 6 bases and the J gene lost 5 bases, with 13 bases spanning the gap. Per germline, CDR1 SNHLY and CDR2 FYNNEI. The CDR3 region is CASRARGQTGELFF. CDR3 coding DNA: TGTGCCAGCAGGGCCCGGGGTCAGACCGGGGAGCTGTTTTTT.

This chain connects TRBV19 to TRBJ2-7; TRBD1 is a possible D gene (6 bases). Per the germline V gene, CDR1 is LNHDA and CDR2 is SQIVND (reference sequence). There are 12 residues in the CDR3. Between the trimmed V and J ends, which lost 4 bases and 5 bases, there was a span of 9 bases. The DNA of the CDR3 is TGTGCCAGTAGTACCACAGGGAACGAGCAGTACTTC. It codes for CASSTTGNEQYF.

The chain combines TRBV25-1 with TRBJ1-2; D may be TRBD1 (6 bases). CDR1 MGHDK and CDR2 SYGVNS come from the germline V gene. This CDR3 region has 15 residues. V gave up 4 bases and J gave up 11 bases, with 23 bases separating them. CDR3 region: CASSVSGGTLGWYTF. The CDR3 bases are TGTGCCAGCAGTGTCTCGGGAGGGACACTGGGGTGGTACACCTTC.

This chain uses TRBV11-2 with TRBJ2-7, with D unclear. This CDR3 comprises 13 residues. The V and J ends lost 3 bases and 0 bases respectively, with 6 bases between them. From germline, CDR1 is SGHAT and CDR2 FQNNGV. Here the CDR3 DNA reads TGTGCCAGCAGCTTTTCGGGCTCCTACGAGCAGTACTTC. Encoded protein: CASSFSGSYEQYF. Complete variable domain (other parts from reference TRBV11-2 and TRBJ2-7): EAGVAQSPRYKIIEKRQSVAFWCNPISGHATLYWYQQILGQGPKLLIQFQNNGVVDDSQLPKDRFSAERLKGVDSTLKIQPAKLEDSAVYLCASSFSGSYEQYFGPGTRLTVT.

This clone was recorded a few times. The chain recombines TRBV2 with TRBJ2-2; 8 bases align to TRBD2. The CDR3 runs 13 residues. The germline gives CDR1 SNHLY, CDR2 FYNNEI. Germline trimming cut 9 bases from V and 1 base from J; bases unmatched to any gene: 1. CDR3 protein: CARAGENTGELFF. DNA of the CDR3: TGTGCCAGAGCGGGGGAGAACACCGGGGAGCTGTTTTTT.